The 10 T cell receptor beta chains in this list originate from one sample, sequenced in a study of cytomegalovirus exposure and HLA in healthy donors. The PCR was carried out with 60 Vbeta primers and 13 Jbeta primers. Assay: immunoSEQ multiplex PCR; the TCRdb copy retains only in-frame clones and omits some. This table holds about 180,000 clones, roughly 76% found once. The sample was PBMCs. The receptors were gathered from a woman aged 18-35 years in good health and CMV-seropositive.

The J gene is TRBJ1-2, the V gene TRBV7-9, with 8 bases lining up with TRBD1. The CDR3 sequence is 15 residues long. Per the germline V gene, CDR1 is SEHNR and CDR2 is FQNEAQ (reference sequence). After removal of 2 bases from V and 2 bases from J, the junction contained 4 bases not matched to a gene. DNA of the CDR3: TGTGCCAGCAGCTTACCAGACAGGGGAAACTATGGCTACACCTTC. Translated, it gives CASSLPDRGNYGYTF.

This chain connects TRBV28 to TRBJ2-5, with 10 positions matching TRBD1. Matching the DNA end better, TRBJ2-7 makes the J call doubtful. CDR1 MDHEN and CDR2 SYDVKM come from the germline V gene. The CDR3 sequence is 13 residues long. The CDR3 bases are TGTGCCAGCCGGACAGGGGGGTCCTACGAGCAGTACTTC. Its translation: CASRTGGSYEQYF.

The genes are TRBV5-1 and TRBJ2-3; 10 positions agree with TRBD2. The germline V gene has CDR1 SGHRS and CDR2 YFSETQ. This CDR3 spans 17 amino acids. The J segment lost 2 bases and the V segment lost 6 bases, leaving 12 bases of the junction unmatched. Here the CDR3 reads CASKERGGSVYTDTQYF. CDR3 nucleotides: TGCGCCAGCAAGGAGCGGGGGGGCTCGGTCTACACAGATACGCAGTATTTT.

The chain joins TRBV4-1 to TRBJ2-3; weak D call: TRBD1 (5 bases). The germline V gene has CDR1 MGHRA and CDR2 YSYEKL. The CDR3 sequence is 14 residues long. V shed 2 bases and J shed 4 bases, with 10 bases lying between them. The CDR3 DNA is TGCGCCAGCAGCCAATGGCAGGGCCCAGATACGCAGTATTTT. Its translation: CASSQWQGPDTQYF.

About this clone itself: Other DNA sequences in the sample encode the same CDR3. This chain connects TRBV9 to TRBJ2-5; 8 nucleotides match TRBD2. V lost 0 bases and J lost 2; bases outside the gene matches: 0. The CDR3 consists of 14 residues. Germline V gene lookup returns CDR1 SGDLS and CDR2 YYNGEE. The CDR3 here is CASSVAGGQETQYF. For the CDR3, the DNA is TGTGCCAGCAGCGTAGCGGGGGGGCAAGAGACCCAGTACTTC.

The chain has TRBV29-1 and TRBJ1-4; 7 nucleotides match TRBD1. V was clipped by 4 bases and J by 0 bases; unmatched bases: 5. The CDR3 runs 15 residues. Germline V CDR1 and CDR2: SQVTM, ANQGSEA. The CDR3 DNA follows: TGCAGCGTTGGAGACAGGGCCGCAACTAATGAAAAACTGTTTTTT. Protein: CSVGDRAATNEKLFF.

Here the CDR3 reads CASSPLGSGTANYGYTF. Here the CDR3 DNA reads TGTGCCAGCTCACCCCTTGGGTCCGGGACAGCTAACTATGGCTACACCTTC. The chain joins TRBV18 to TRBJ1-2; 7 nucleotides agree with TRBD1. The J segment lost 0 bases and the V segment lost 3 bases, leaving 10 bases of the junction unmatched. CDR1 is KGHSH and CDR2 is LQKENI in the germline V gene. The CDR3 extends over 17 amino acids.

V gene TRBV19 combines with J gene TRBJ2-1; TRBD2 aligns across 12 bases. The CDR3 loop spans 16 amino acids. V was clipped by 3 bases and J by 7 bases; unmatched bases: 7. The germline V gene has CDR1 LNHDA and CDR2 SQIVND (reference sequence). CDR3 sequence: CASSILLAGGPNEQFF. The DNA of the CDR3 is TGTGCCAGTAGTATCCTCCTAGCGGGGGGGCCGAATGAGCAGTTCTTC.

This chain links TRBV5-8 with TRBJ2-5, with D maybe TRBD1 (6 bases). Per the germline V gene, CDR1 is SGHTS and CDR2 is YDEGEE. The CDR3 totals 16 residues. The V end lost 2 bases, the J end lost 1 base, and 15 bases lay between the germline ends. CDR3 sequence reads: CASSFSRWDTQETQYF. The CDR3 bases are TGTGCCAGCAGCTTTTCCCGTTGGGACACCCAAGAGACCCAGTACTTC.

Of note for this clone: An end of the junction does not agree with germline; a read error may underlie this. V is TRBV7-9 and J is TRBJ1-5; 7 bases are a match to TRBD1. The CDR3 contains 15 residues. In germline, CDR1 is SEHNR, CDR2 FQNEAQ (reference sequence). CDR3 nucleotide sequence: TGTTCCAGCAGCCCTGGGACAGAGGTTAATCAGCCCCAGCATTTT. Translating it yields CSSSPGTEVNQPQHF. Full variable domain (rest looked up from reference TRBV7-9 and TRBJ1-5): DTGVSQNPRHKITKRGQNVTFRCDPISEHNRLYWYRQTLGQGPEFLTYFQNEAQLEKSRLLSDRFSAERPKGSFSTLEIQRTEQGDSAMYLCSSSPGTEVNQPQHFGDGTRLSIL.